This TCR beta chain was sequenced in a study of T cells in Graves' hyperthyroidism and ophthalmopathy. Study context: Peripheral blood was obtained at initial diagnosis, preceding any treatment. The study's findings and limits: Ophthalmopathy onset followed model prediction by a median approximately seven months.

It was RNA transcripts that yielded the amplified TCR beta CDR3 regions. Researchers ran a first-round RT-PCR on the TCR CDR3 using the HTBI primer set. Each CDR3 protein gets one entry after TCRdb re-called the multiplex PCR reads with MiXCR. The data show about 740,000 distinct CDR3 sequences, about 14% seen once. The V end was cut by 4 bases, the J end by 5 bases, with 8 bases between. CDR3 length: 11 amino acids. CDR1 SQVTM and CDR2 ANQGSEA come from the germline V gene. The patients, who ranged from 18 to 65 in age, presented with newly diagnosed hyperthyroidism lasting under 2 months. Worth noting for this clonotype: Antigen specificity is unknown.

This rearrangement joins TRBV29-1 to TRBJ1-1; no firm D call. This TCR was sampled from a woman under 30 with Graves' hyperthyroidism. Sequencing was carried out using blood. The DNA of the CDR3 is TGCAGCGTTGGAGAGTCTACTGAAGCTTTCTTT. Translated: CSVGESTEAFF.